The TCR beta chain described here comes from a study of tumor and adjacent non-tumor tissue in lung cancer. Study details: Patients were aged roughly 31 to 76, around ten men and about 5 women, stage I to III.

Three rounds of nested PCR, following a modified ARM-PCR protocol, produced the TCRbeta library. Using its own MiXCR run on the multiplex PCR reads, TCRdb lists one record per CDR3 protein. The data show tens of thousands of distinct CDR3 sequences, over 80% seen once. With regard to this clonotype: As yet, its antigen is unknown. The junction departs from germline at one end; a sequencing error may be responsible.

Study findings and constraints: Normal lung showed higher cumulative top 100 clone frequency than tumor. Tumor tissue had significantly higher TCR diversity than normal lung.

This sample's RNA came from whole unsorted tissue. The receptor comes from a woman aged 45-65 years with non-small cell lung cancer. The sequenced material came from lung tumor tissue.

DNA for the CDR3: TGTACCAGCAGTTACCGAGGGGAGGTGGACATTCAATACTTC. Translating gives CTSSYRGEVDIQYF. This chain joins TRBV6-2 or TRBV6-3 and TRBJ2-4, with D possibly being TRBD2 (6 bases). The CDR3 covers 14 residues. CDR1 and CDR2 from the germline V gene are MNHEY and SVGEGT.